The entry that follows covers one T cell receptor (beta chain) sequence. Antigen specificity is unknown. The V segment lost 8 bases and the J segment 4 bases; nucleotides outside the gene matches: 4. The CDR3 is 12 amino acids. Per the germline V gene, CDR1 is GTSNPN and CDR2 is SVGIG (reference sequence). What was sequenced were expressed TCRB transcripts, since all of the isolated RNA had been reverse transcribed. Naive, central memory and regulatory T cell samples averaged around 4 million immunoSEQ reads each. TCRdb's table, derived via immunoSEQ multiplex PCR, lists solely in-frame clones and lacks some. The sample carries 200,000 to 250,000 clones, about a sixth recorded once. The data originate from a study of beta chain features in type 1 diabetes. Study findings and constraints: Cells expressing TCR highly could be over-represented by cDNA sequencing. Type 1 diabetes patients showed a moderate but significant shortening of TCRB CDR3s in all four CD4+ subsets. The analysis here could not establish whether HLA type shapes TCRB rearrangement.

This TCR was recovered from a man aged 30 to 45 with type 1 diabetes. The gene calls are TRBV30 and TRBJ1-1, with 10 bases that match TRBD1. Material: naive CD4+ T cells from blood. The chain's CDR3 is CAGDRGLTEAFF. CDR3 nucleotide sequence: TGTGCCGGGGACAGGGGACTCACTGAAGCTTTCTTT.